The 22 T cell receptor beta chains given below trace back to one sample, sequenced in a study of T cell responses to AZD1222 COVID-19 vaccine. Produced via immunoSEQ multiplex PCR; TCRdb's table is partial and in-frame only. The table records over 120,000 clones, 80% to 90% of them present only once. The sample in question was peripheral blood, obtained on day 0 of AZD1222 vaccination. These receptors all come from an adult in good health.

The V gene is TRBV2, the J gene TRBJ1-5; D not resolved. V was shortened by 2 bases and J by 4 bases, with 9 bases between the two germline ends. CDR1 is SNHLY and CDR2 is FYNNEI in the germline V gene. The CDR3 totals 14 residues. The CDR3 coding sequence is TGTGCCAGCAGTGAACGGTATACGAATCAGCCCCAGCATTTT. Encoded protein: CASSERYTNQPQHF.

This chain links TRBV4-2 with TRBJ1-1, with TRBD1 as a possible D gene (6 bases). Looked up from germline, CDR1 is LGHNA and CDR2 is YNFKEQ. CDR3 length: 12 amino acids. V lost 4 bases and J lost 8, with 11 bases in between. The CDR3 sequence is CASSLTGTEAFF. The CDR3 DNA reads TGTGCCAGCAGCCTAACCGGGACAGAAGCTTTCTTT.

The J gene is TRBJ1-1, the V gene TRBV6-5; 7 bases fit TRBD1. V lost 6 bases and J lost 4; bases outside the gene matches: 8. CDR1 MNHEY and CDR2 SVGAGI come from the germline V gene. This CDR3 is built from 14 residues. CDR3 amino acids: CASRRGQGGTEAFF. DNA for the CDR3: TGTGCCAGCAGGAGGGGGCAAGGTGGCACTGAAGCTTTCTTT.

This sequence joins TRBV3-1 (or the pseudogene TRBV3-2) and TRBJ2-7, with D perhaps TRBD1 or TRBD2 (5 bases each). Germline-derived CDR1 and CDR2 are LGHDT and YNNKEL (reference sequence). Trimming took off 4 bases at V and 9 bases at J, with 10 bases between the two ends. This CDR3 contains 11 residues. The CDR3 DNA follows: TGTGCCAGCAGCCGTACGGGGCTGCAGTACTTC. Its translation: CASSRTGLQYF.

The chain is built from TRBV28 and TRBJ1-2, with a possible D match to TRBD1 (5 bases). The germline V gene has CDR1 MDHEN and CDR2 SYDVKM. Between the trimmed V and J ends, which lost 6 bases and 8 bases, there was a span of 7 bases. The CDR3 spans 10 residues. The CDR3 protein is CASRRGGYTF. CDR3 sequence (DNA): TGTGCCAGCAGGCGGGGGGGCTACACCTTC.

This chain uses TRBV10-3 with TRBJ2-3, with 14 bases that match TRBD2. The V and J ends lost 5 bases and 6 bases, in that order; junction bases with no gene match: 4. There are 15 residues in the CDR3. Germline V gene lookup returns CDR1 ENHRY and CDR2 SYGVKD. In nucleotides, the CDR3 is TGTGCCATCAGTAAGACTAGCGGGGGGGGCGATACGCAGTATTTT. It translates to CAISKTSGGGDTQYF.

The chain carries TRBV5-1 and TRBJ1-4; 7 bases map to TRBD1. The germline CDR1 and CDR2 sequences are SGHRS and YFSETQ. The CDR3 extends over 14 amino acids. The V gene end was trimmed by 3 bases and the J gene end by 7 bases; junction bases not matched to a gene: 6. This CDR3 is CASSSDRDGEKLFF. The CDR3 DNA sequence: TGCGCCAGCAGCTCCGACAGGGATGGTGAAAAACTGTTTTTT.

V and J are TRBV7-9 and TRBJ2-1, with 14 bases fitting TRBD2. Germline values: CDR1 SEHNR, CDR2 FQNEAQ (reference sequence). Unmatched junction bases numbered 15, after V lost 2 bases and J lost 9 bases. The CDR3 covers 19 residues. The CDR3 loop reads CASSLWGRVGLAGGVEQFF. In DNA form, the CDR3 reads TGTGCCAGCAGCTTATGGGGTAGGGTTGGACTAGCGGGAGGTGTTGAGCAGTTCTTC.

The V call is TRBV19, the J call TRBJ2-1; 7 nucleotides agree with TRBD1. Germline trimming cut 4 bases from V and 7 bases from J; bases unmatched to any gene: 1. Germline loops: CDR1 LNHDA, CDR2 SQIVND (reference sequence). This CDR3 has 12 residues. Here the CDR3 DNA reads TGTGCCAGTAGTACACAGGGGAATGAGCAGTTCTTC. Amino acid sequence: CASSTQGNEQFF.

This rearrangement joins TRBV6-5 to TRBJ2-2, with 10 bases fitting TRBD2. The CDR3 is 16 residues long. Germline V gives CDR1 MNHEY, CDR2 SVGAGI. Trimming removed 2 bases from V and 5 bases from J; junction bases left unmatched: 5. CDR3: CASSYGSGGITGELFF. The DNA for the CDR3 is TGTGCCAGCAGTTACGGTAGCGGGGGGATTACCGGGGAGCTGTTTTTT.

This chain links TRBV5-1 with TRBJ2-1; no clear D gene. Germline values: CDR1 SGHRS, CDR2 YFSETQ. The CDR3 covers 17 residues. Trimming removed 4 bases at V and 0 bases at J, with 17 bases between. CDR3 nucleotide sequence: TGCGCCAGCAGCCGAGACCCACACTCTAGCTCCTACAATGAGCAGTTCTTC. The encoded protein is CASSRDPHSSSYNEQFF.

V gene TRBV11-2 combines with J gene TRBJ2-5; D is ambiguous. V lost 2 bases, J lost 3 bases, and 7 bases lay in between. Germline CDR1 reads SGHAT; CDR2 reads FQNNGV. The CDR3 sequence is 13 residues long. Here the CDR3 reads CASSLRPEETQYF. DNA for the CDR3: TGTGCCAGCAGCTTAAGGCCCGAAGAGACCCAGTACTTC.

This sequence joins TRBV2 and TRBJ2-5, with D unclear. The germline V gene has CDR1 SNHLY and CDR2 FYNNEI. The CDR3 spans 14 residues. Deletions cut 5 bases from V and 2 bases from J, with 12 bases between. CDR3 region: CASSSTIPQETQYF. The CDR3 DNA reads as TGTGCCAGCAGTTCCACAATACCACAAGAGACCCAGTACTTC. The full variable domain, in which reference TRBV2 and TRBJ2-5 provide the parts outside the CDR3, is EPEVTQTPSHQVTQMGQEVILRCVPISNHLYFYWYRQILGQKVEFLVSFYNNEISEKSEIFDDQFSVERPDGSNFTLKIRSTKLEDSAMYFCASSSTIPQETQYFGPGTRLLVL.

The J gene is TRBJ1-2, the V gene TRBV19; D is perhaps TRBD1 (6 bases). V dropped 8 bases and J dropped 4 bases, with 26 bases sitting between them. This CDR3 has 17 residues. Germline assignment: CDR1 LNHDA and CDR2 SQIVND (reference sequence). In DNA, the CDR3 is TGTGCCAGTCGTGAGTCCCGGGACATAATTGGAACCTATGGCTACACCTTC. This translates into CASRESRDIIGTYGYTF.

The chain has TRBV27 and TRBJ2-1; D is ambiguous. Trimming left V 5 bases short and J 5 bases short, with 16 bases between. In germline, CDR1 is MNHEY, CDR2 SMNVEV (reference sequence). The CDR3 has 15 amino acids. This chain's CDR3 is CASSNYPVRHNEQFF. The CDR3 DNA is TGTGCCAGCAGTAATTATCCAGTACGCCACAATGAGCAGTTCTTC.

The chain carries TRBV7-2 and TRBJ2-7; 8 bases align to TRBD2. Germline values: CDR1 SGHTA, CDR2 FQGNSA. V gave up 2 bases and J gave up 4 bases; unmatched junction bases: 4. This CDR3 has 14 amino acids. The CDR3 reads CASSLQAGVYEQYF. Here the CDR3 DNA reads TGTGCCAGCAGCTTACAAGCGGGGGTTTACGAGCAGTACTTC. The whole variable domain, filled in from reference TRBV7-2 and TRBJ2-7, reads GAGVSQSPSNKVTEKGKDVELRCDPISGHTALYWYRQSLGQGLEFLIYFQGNSAPDKSGLPSDRFSAERTGGSVSTLTIQRTQQEDSAVYLCASSLQAGVYEQYFGPGTRLTVT.

The CDR3, as DNA: TGTGCCAGCAGCTTGGCTGGAAACACCATATATTTT. Protein product: CASSLAGNTIYF. The chain recombines TRBV5-5 with TRBJ1-3; D is uncertain. V shed 0 bases and J shed 2 bases, with 0 bases lying between them. The CDR3 contains 12 residues. Germline V gene data show CDR1 as SGHKS and CDR2 as YYEKEE (reference sequence).

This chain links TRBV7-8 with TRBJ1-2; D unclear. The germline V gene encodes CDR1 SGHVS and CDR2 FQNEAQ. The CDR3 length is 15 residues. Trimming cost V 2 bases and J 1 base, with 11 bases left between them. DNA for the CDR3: TGTGCCAGCAGCTTACGACCGGATATTAACTATGGCTACACCTTC. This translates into CASSLRPDINYGYTF.

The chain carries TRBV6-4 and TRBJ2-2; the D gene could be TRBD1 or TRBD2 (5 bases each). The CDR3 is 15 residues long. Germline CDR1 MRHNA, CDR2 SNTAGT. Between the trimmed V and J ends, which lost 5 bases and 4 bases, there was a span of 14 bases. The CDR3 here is CASSTSSGSTGELFF. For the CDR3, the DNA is TGTGCCAGCAGTACATCCTCAGGGAGCACCGGGGAGCTGTTTTTT.

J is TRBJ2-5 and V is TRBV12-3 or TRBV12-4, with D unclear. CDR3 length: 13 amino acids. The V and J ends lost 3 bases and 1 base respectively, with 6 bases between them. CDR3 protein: CASSFGAQETQYF. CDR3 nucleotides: TGTGCCAGCAGTTTCGGTGCCCAAGAGACCCAGTACTTC.

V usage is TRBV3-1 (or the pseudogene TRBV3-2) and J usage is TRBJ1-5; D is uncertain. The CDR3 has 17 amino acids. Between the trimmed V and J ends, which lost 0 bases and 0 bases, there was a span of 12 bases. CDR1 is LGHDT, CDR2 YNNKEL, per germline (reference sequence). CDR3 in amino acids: CASSQEMAGGSNQPQHF. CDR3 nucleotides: TGTGCCAGCAGCCAAGAAATGGCGGGTGGTAGCAATCAGCCCCAGCATTTT.

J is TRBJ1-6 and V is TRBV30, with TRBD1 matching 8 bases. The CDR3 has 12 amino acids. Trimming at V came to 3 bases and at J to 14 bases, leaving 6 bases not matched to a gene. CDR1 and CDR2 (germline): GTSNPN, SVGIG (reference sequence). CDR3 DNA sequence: TGTGCCTGGAGCCCACGGACAGGGACCCTCCACTTT. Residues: CAWSPRTGTLHF.